A single sample is the source of the 20 T cell receptor beta chains below, sequenced in a study of beta chain features in type 1 diabetes. Overall study results and limits: For Type 1 diabetes patients, all four CD4+ subsets carried TCRB CDR3s that were moderately but significantly shorter.

No antigen has been assigned to these receptors. TCRB transcripts that were expressed got sequenced, as all of the isolated RNA had been reverse transcribed. Profiled with immunoSEQ multiplex PCR; TCRdb holds only in-frame clones, not every one. The repertoire holds 240,000 or so clones, with about 20% as singletons. Source material: naive CD4+ T cells from blood. These receptors originate from a woman aged 40 to 50 with type 1 diabetes.

This clone came up a few times. V is TRBV19 and J is TRBJ2-5, with D uncertain. Germline CDR1 LNHDA, CDR2 SQIVND (reference sequence). V was cut by 8 bases and J by 2 bases, with 6 bases left in between. The CDR3 spans 11 residues. CDR3 sequence reads: CASGRQETQYF. The CDR3 DNA is TGTGCCAGTGGTCGGCAAGAGACCCAGTACTTC.

The rearrangement joins TRBV9 to TRBJ1-2; D unclear. Germline V gene data show CDR1 as SGDLS and CDR2 as YYNGEE. CDR3 length: 14 amino acids. Trimming removed 4 bases from V and 0 bases from J, with 10 bases in between. CDR3 region: CASSPTDANYGYTF. Written as DNA, the CDR3 is TGTGCCAGCAGCCCTACAGACGCTAACTATGGCTACACCTTC.

Remarks on this clone: The identical CDR3 is also encoded by other nucleotide sequences in the sample. The J gene is TRBJ1-1, the V gene TRBV18, with D perhaps TRBD1 (6 bases). Per germline, CDR1 KGHSH and CDR2 LQKENI. V was pared by 3 bases and J by 0 bases, with 11 bases between. This CDR3 spans 15 amino acids. In DNA form, the CDR3 reads TGTGCCAGCTCACCCGGACAGCCTATGAACACTGAAGCTTTCTTT. Translated, it gives CASSPGQPMNTEAFF.

This chain joins TRBV7-6 and TRBJ2-3; 7 bases are shared with TRBD2. This CDR3 is 13 amino acids long. V shed 11 bases, J shed 6 bases, and the junction held 11 bases outside the gene matches. Germline V gene lookup returns CDR1 SGHVS and CDR2 FNYEAQ. CDR3 amino acids: CASGGTPSDTQYF. In DNA, the CDR3 is TGTGCCTCCGGGGGGACCCCTTCGGATACGCAGTATTTT.

The sample holds a few counts of this clone. The chain employs TRBV23-1 and TRBJ1-5; 9 bases map to TRBD1. TRBV23-1 is an ORF for which the function is uncertain. The CDR3 covers 16 residues. After removal of 0 bases from V and 6 bases from J, the junction contained 6 bases not matched to a gene. The CDR3 region has the DNA TGCGCCAGCAGTCAATCGGACAGGGGAGGAGGTCAGCCCCAGCATTTT. The encoded protein is CASSQSDRGGGQPQHF.

The sample holds a few counts of this clone. The chain carries TRBV5-1 and TRBJ1-5; D gene ambiguous. CDR1 and CDR2 (germline): SGHRS, YFSETQ. The V gene lost 4 bases and the J gene lost 6 bases, with 17 bases spanning the gap. The CDR3 is 15 amino acids. The CDR3 nucleotides are TGCGCCAGCAGCCTGCGATCCGGAAGCGGTCAGCCCCAGCATTTT. It translates to CASSLRSGSGQPQHF. The entire variable domain, with the rest obtained from reference TRBV5-1 and TRBJ1-5, is as follows: KAGVTQTPRYLIKTRGQQVTLSCSPISGHRSVSWYQQTPGQGLQFLFEYFSETQRNKGNFPGRFSGRQFSNSRSEMNVSTLELGDSALYLCASSLRSGSGQPQHFGDGTRLSIL.

The chain uses TRBV19 and TRBJ1-6; 9 bases fit TRBD1. CDR1 LNHDA and CDR2 SQIVND come from the germline V gene (reference sequence). Unmatched junction bases numbered 7, after V lost 6 bases and J lost 7 bases. This CDR3 region has 15 residues. The CDR3 DNA is TGTGCCAGTAGGTCCCTACAGGGGGCGAATTCACCCCTCCACTTT. It is translated as CASRSLQGANSPLHF.

The CDR3 reads CSVLTSGRAYPFF. Here the CDR3 DNA reads TGCAGCGTCCTCACTAGCGGGAGGGCCTATCCGTTCTTC. The genes are TRBV29-1 and TRBJ2-1; 13 bases fit TRBD2. There are 13 residues in the CDR3. Looked up from germline, CDR1 is SQVTM and CDR2 is ANQGSEA. After removal of 6 bases from V and 15 bases from J, the junction contained 11 bases not matched to a gene.

This clone was seen a few times. The chain carries TRBV7-2 and TRBJ2-7, with D perhaps TRBD2 (5 bases). V dropped 1 base and J dropped 3 bases, with 7 bases sitting between them. Germline CDR1 reads SGHTA; CDR2 reads FQGNSA. The CDR3 has 13 amino acids. The chain's CDR3 is CASSLGGLYEQYF. CDR3 nucleotides: TGTGCCAGCAGCTTAGGAGGGCTCTACGAGCAGTACTTC.

This clone was observed a few times. The chain is built from TRBV28 and TRBJ2-7, with D possibly TRBD1 on 5 matching bases. V was cut by 5 bases and J by 3 bases, with 11 bases left in between. The length of the CDR3 is 13 residues. Germline loops: CDR1 MDHEN, CDR2 SYDVKM. Here the CDR3 reads CASSPPDNYEQYF. The CDR3 DNA is TGTGCCAGCAGTCCCCCGGACAACTACGAGCAGTACTTC. Full variable domain (rest looked up from reference TRBV28 and TRBJ2-7): DVKVTQSSRYLVKRTGEKVFLECVQDMDHENMFWYRQDPGLGLRLIYFSYDVKMKEKGDIPEGYSVSREKKERFSLILESASTNQTSMYLCASSPPDNYEQYFGPGTRLTVT.

This clone came up a few times. The chain's CDR3 is CASSLTGENTEAFF. DNA of the CDR3: TGTGCCAGCAGCTTAACAGGGGAGAACACTGAAGCTTTCTTT. This chain uses TRBV7-9 with TRBJ1-1, with 7 bases lining up with TRBD1. CDR1 SEHNR and CDR2 FQNEAQ come from the germline V gene (reference sequence). The length of the CDR3 is 14 residues. Trimming took 2 bases from V and 1 from J; bases not matched to a gene: 1.

The chain employs TRBV30 and TRBJ1-2, with D unresolved. The CDR3 runs 13 residues. Germline assignment: CDR1 GTSNPN and CDR2 SVGIG (reference sequence). V lost 1 base, J lost 3 bases, and 9 bases lay in between. The CDR3 region is CAWSDSRDYGYTF. In nucleotides, the CDR3 is TGTGCCTGGAGTGACTCGAGGGACTATGGCTACACCTTC.

This clone was seen only a few times. V and J are TRBV30 and TRBJ2-5; 7 nucleotides agree with TRBD1. J lost 6 bases, V lost 2 bases, and 6 bases had no gene match. The CDR3 loop spans 13 amino acids. Germline V gene lookup returns CDR1 GTSNPN and CDR2 SVGIG (reference sequence). The CDR3 is CAWSRQGLKTQYF. Here the CDR3 DNA reads TGTGCCTGGAGTAGACAGGGCTTGAAGACCCAGTACTTC.

V gene TRBV29-1 combines with J gene TRBJ2-5, with D maybe TRBD1 (5 bases). The CDR3 covers 14 residues. Trimming took 6 bases from V and 5 from J, leaving 19 bases between them. The V gene's germline CDR1 is SQVTM and CDR2 ANQGSEA. CDR3: CSVRKVPGWETQYF. The CDR3 DNA sequence: TGCAGCGTCCGCAAGGTTCCAGGGTGGGAGACCCAGTACTTC. The complete variable domain, with remaining parts taken from reference TRBV29-1 and TRBJ2-5, reads SAVISQKPSRDICQRGTSLTIQCQVDSQVTMMFWYRQQPGQSLTLIATANQGSEATYESGFVIDKFPISRPNLTFSTLTVSNMSPEDSSIYLCSVRKVPGWETQYFGPGTRLLVL.

This clone was picked up a small number of times. The gene calls are TRBV29-1 and TRBJ1-5, with D tentatively TRBD1 (5 bases). The CDR3 loop spans 13 amino acids. Trimming shortened V by 4 bases and J by 5 bases, and 12 bases separated the two germline ends. Germline values: CDR1 SQVTM, CDR2 ANQGSEA. The CDR3 loop reads CSVGAGWDQPQHF. The CDR3 DNA follows: TGCAGCGTTGGGGCAGGGTGGGATCAGCCCCAGCATTTT.

This chain connects TRBV6-5 to TRBJ1-1, with TRBD1 matching over 9 bases. The trim removed 6 bases at V and 0 bases at J, leaving 5 bases unmatched. There are 15 residues in the CDR3. CDR1 and CDR2 (germline): MNHEY, SVGAGI. CDR3: CASRRQGEMNTEAFF. The CDR3 nucleotides read TGTGCCAGCAGACGACAGGGGGAGATGAACACTGAAGCTTTCTTT.

The chain combines TRBV6-1 with TRBJ2-7, with TRBD2 identical over 10 bases. V dropped 1 base and J dropped 5; count of bases not matched to a gene: 11. The CDR3 sequence is 17 residues long. The germline CDR1 and CDR2 sequences are MNHNS and SASEGT. CDR3 nucleotides: TGTGCCAGCAGTGAAGTCCAGGGATCAGCGGGAGGGAACGAGCAGTACTTC. Protein: CASSEVQGSAGGNEQYF.

This clone was seen just once. This chain joins TRBV28 and TRBJ2-1; 11 positions agree with TRBD2. CDR3 length equals 14 residues. The germline V gene encodes CDR1 MDHEN and CDR2 SYDVKM. Unmatched junction bases numbered 5, after V lost 6 bases and J lost 7 bases. The CDR3 loop is CASRVTSGRNEQFF. CDR3 DNA sequence: TGTGCCAGCAGGGTCACTAGCGGGAGAAATGAGCAGTTCTTC.

V is TRBV7-9 and J is TRBJ2-7, with D maybe TRBD2 (5 bases). The germline V gene encodes CDR1 SEHNR and CDR2 FQNEAQ (reference sequence). The CDR3 totals 13 residues. V was pared by 10 bases and J by 2 bases, with 15 bases between. CDR3 bases: TGTGCCACTCCCGGGGAGCCCCCCTACGAGCAGTACTTC. Protein sequence: CATPGEPPYEQYF.

This clone was counted between two and nine times. This chain connects TRBV9 to TRBJ2-2; 7 bases are a match to TRBD1. Germline V gives CDR1 SGDLS, CDR2 YYNGEE. The length of the CDR3 is 16 residues. V lost 0 bases to trimming and J lost 2 bases; unmatched junction nucleotides: 4. The CDR3 reads CASSVGGQFNTGELFF. DNA of the CDR3: TGTGCCAGCAGCGTAGGGGGACAGTTCAACACCGGGGAGCTGTTTTTT.